This T cell receptor beta chain was documented in a study of beta chain features in type 1 diabetes. Study information: The study found patients and healthy donors alike in age, gender and cell yields.

Sorted populations all had greater than 95% purity. Notes on this clone: Its antigen is not known.

Study-level findings and limits: Among all four CD4+ subsets, Type 1 diabetes patients had TCRB CDR3s that were moderately but significantly shorter.

Since all of the isolated RNA was reverse transcribed, expressed TCRB transcripts were what got sequenced. The data were produced by immunoSEQ multiplex PCR, yet TCRdb's version contains in-frame clones alone and is incomplete. The table shows some 700,000 clones, with roughly an eighth occurring only once. The V gene lost 7 bases and the J gene lost 5 bases, with 16 bases spanning the gap. Germline CDR1 MNHEY, CDR2 SVGAGI. The CDR3 loop spans 14 amino acids. The rearrangement joins TRBV6-5 to TRBJ2-3; weak D call: TRBD2 (6 bases). Sequencing was done on a sample of naive CD4+ T cells from blood. The clonotype comes from a man between 18 and 29 years old with type 1 diabetes. CDR3 sequence reads: CASTPGRLRDTQYF. CDR3 DNA sequence: TGTGCCAGCACCCCTGGGAGGCTAAGAGATACGCAGTATTTT.